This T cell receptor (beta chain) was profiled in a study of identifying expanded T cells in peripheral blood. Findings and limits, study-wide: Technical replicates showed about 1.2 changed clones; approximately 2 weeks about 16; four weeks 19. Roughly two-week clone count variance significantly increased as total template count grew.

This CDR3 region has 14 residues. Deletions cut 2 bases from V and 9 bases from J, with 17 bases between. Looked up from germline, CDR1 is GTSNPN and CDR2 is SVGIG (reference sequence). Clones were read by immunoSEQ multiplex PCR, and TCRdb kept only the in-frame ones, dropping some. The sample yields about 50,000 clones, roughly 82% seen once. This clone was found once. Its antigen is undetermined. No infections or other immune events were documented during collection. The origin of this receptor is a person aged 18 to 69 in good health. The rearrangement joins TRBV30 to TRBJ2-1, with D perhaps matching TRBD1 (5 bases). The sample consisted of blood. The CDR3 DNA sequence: TGTGCCTGGAGTCCCAGGGCCCGCAATGGTGAGCAGTTCTTC. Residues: CAWSPRARNGEQFF.